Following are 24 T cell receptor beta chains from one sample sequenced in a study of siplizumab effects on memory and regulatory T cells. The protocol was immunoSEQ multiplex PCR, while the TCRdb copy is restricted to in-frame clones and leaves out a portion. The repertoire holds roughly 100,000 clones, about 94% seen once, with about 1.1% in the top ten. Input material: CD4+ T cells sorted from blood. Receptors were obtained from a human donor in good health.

CDR3 bases: TGTGCCAGCAGCCATTCAGCGGGCCGGTACCAAGAGACCCAGTACTTC. It specifies CASSHSAGRYQETQYF. The chain carries TRBV5-6 and TRBJ2-5, with D perhaps TRBD2 (6 bases). The CDR3 is 16 residues long. The V gene's germline CDR1 is SGHDT and CDR2 YYEEEE. Trimming cost V 4 bases and J 0 bases, with 16 bases left between them.

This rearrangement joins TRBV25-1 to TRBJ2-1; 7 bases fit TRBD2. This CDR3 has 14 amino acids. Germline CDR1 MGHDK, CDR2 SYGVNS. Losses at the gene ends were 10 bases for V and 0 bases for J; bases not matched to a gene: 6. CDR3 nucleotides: TGTGCCACCAAGCGGGGTAACTCCTACAATGAGCAGTTCTTC. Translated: CATKRGNSYNEQFF.

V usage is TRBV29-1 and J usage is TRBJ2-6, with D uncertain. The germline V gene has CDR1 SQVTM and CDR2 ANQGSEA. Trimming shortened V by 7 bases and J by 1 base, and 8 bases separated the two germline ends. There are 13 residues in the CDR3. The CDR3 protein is CSARKSGANVLTF. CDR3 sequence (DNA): TGCAGCGCTCGCAAATCTGGGGCCAACGTCCTGACTTTC.

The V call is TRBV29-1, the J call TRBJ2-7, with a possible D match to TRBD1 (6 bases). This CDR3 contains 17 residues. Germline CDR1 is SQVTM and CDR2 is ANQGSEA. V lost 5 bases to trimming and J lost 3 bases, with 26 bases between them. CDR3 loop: CSVFLRRRVSRGYEQYF. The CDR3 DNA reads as TGCAGCGTTTTTCTCCGAAGGCGTGTGTCCAGGGGCTACGAGCAGTACTTC.

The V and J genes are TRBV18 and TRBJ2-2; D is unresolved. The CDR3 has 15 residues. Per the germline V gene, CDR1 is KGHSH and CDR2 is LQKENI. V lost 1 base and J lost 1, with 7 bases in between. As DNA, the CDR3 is TGTGCCAGCTCACCACTGAAGGGGAACACCGGGGAGCTGTTTTTT. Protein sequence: CASSPLKGNTGELFF.

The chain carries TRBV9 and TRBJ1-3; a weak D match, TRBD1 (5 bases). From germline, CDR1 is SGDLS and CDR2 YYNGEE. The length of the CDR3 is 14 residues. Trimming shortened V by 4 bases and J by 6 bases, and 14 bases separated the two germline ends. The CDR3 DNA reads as TGTGCCAGCAGCCTTCCGGGGGATGAAAACACCATATATTTT. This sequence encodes CASSLPGDENTIYF. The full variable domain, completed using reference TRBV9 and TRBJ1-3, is DSGVTQTPKHLITATGQRVTLRCSPRSGDLSVYWYQQSLDQGLQFLIQYYNGEERAKGNILERFSAQQFPDLHSELNLSSLELGDSALYFCASSLPGDENTIYFGEGSWLTVV.

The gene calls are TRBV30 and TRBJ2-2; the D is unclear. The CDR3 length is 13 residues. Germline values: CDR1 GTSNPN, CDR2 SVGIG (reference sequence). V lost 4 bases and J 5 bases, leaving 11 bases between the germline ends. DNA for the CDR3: TGTGCCTGGACTCCTATTGGGACCGGGGAGCTGTTTTTT. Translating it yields CAWTPIGTGELFF.

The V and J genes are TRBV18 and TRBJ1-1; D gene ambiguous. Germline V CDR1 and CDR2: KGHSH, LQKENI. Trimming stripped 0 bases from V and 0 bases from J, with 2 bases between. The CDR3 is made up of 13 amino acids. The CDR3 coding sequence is TGTGCCAGCTCACCACCGATGAACACTGAAGCTTTCTTT. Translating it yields CASSPPMNTEAFF.

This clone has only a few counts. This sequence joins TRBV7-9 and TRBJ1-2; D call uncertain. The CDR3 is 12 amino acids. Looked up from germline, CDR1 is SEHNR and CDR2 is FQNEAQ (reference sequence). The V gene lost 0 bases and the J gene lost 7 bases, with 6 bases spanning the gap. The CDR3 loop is CASSLASGGYTF. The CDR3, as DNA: TGTGCCAGCAGCTTAGCTTCAGGTGGCTACACCTTC.

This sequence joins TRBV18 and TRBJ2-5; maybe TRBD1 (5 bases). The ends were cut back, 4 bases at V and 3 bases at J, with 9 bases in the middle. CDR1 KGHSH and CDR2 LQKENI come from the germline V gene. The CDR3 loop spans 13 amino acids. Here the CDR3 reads CASSRDREETQYF. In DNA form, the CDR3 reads TGTGCCAGCTCACGCGACAGAGAAGAGACCCAGTACTTC.

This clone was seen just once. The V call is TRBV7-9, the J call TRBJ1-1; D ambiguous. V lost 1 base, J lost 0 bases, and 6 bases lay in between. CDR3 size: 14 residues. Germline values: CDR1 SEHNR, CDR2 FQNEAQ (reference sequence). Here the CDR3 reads CASSLVGVNTEAFF. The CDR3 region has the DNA TGTGCCAGCAGCTTAGTAGGTGTGAACACTGAAGCTTTCTTT.

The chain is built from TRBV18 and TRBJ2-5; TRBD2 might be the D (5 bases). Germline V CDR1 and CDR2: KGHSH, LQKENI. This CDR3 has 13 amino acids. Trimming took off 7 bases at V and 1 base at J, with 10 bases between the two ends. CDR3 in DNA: TGTGCCAGCTTACGCGGGCCCCAAGAGACCCAGTACTTC. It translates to CASLRGPQETQYF.

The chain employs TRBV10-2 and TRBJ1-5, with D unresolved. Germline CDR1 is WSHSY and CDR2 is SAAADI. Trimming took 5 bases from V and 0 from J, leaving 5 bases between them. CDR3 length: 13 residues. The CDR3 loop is CASSTNSNQPQHF. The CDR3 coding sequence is TGCGCCAGCAGTACAAATAGCAATCAGCCCCAGCATTTT.

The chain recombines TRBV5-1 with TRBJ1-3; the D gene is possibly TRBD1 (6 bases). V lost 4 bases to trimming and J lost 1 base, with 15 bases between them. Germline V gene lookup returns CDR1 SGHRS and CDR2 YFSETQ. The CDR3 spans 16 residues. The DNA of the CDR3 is TGCGCCAGCAGCCCGTCAACAGGGTATTCTGGAAACACCATATATTTT. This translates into CASSPSTGYSGNTIYF.

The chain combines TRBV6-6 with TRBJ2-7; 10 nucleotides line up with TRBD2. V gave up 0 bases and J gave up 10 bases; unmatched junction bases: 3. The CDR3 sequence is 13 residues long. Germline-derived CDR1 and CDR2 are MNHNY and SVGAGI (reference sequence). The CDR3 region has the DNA TGTGCCAGCAGTTACTCGGGACTAGCGATACAGTACTTC. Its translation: CASSYSGLAIQYF.

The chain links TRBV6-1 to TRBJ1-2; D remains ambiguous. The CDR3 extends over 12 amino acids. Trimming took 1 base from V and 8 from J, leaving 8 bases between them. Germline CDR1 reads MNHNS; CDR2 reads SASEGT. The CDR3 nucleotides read TGTGCCAGCAGTGAAGTGGGTTACGGCTACACCTTC. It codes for CASSEVGYGYTF.

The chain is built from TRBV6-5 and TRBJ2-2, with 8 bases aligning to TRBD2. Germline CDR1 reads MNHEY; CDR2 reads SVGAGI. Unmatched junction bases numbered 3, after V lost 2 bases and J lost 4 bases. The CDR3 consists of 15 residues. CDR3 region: CASSYATSATGELFF. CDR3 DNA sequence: TGTGCCAGCAGTTACGCGACTAGCGCCACCGGGGAGCTGTTTTTT.

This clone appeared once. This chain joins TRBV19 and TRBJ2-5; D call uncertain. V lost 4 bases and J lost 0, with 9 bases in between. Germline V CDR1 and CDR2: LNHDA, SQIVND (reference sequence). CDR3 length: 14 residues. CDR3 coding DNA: TGTGCCAGTAGTACCACAGCCTACCAAGAGACCCAGTACTTC. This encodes CASSTTAYQETQYF. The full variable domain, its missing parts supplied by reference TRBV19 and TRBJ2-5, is DGGITQSPKYLFRKEGQNVTLSCEQNLNHDAMYWYRQDPGQGLRLIYYSQIVNDFQKGDIAEGYSVSREKKESFPLTVTSAQKNPTAFYLCASSTTAYQETQYFGPGTRLLVL.

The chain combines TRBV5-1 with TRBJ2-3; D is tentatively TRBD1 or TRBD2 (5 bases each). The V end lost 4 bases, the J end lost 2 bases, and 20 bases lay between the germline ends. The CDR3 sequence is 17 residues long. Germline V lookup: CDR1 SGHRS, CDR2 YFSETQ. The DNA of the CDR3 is TGCGCCAGCAGCAAGGACATCCGCCGGGGAACCACAGATACGCAGTATTTT. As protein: CASSKDIRRGTTDTQYF.

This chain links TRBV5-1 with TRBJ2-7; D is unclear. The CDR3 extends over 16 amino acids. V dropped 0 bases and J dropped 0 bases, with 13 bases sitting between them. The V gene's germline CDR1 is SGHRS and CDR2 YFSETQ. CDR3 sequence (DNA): TGCGCCAGCAGCTTGGATTCAGCGCTCCTCTCCTACGAGCAGTACTTC. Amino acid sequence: CASSLDSALLSYEQYF.

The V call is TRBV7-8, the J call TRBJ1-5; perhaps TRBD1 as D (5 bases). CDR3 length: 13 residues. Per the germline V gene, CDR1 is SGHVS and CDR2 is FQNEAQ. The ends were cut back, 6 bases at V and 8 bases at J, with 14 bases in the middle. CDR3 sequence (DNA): TGTGCCAGCAGTTTACAGGTGGGGAAGCCCCAGCATTTT. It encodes CASSLQVGKPQHF.

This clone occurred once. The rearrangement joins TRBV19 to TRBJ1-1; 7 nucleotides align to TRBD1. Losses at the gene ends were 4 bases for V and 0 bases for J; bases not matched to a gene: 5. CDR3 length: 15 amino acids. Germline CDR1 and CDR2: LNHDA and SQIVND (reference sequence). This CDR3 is CASSKGDSLNTEAFF. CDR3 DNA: TGTGCCAGTAGTAAGGGGGACAGTTTGAACACTGAAGCTTTCTTT.

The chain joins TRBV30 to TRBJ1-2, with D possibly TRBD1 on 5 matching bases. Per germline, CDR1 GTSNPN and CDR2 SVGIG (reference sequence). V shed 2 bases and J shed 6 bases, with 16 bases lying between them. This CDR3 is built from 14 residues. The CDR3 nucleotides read TGTGCCTGGAGTACCGGGACCGACCTGAATGGCTACACCTTC. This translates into CAWSTGTDLNGYTF.

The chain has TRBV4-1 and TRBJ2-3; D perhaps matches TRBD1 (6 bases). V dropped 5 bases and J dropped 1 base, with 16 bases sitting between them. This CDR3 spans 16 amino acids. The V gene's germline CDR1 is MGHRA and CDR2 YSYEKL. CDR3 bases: TGCGCCAGCAGCGCCGAACAGGGACGGGGCACAGATACGCAGTATTTT. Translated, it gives CASSAEQGRGTDTQYF.